This TCR beta chain was obtained from a study of control samples from healthy donors and cancer patients. Generated by immunoSEQ multiplex PCR, the TCRdb table keeps only in-frame clones and is missing some. Of about 44,000 clones in the sample, 80% to 90% are singletons; the top ten hold 10%. Germline assignment: CDR1 MNHEY and CDR2 SVGEGT. CDR3 size: 11 residues. V lost 5 bases and J 5 bases, leaving 4 bases between the germline ends. The TCR comes from a woman aged 60 to 75 with lung cancer. Material: PBMCs. The rearrangement links TRBV6-2 or TRBV6-3 to TRBJ2-1; D not resolved. CDR3 in DNA: TGTGCCAGCAGTAGGAACAATGAGCAGTTCTTC. The encoded protein is CASSRNNEQFF.